Each of the 22 T cell receptor beta chains below was sequenced from the same sample in a study of T cell clonality in common variable immunodeficiency. The assay was immunoSEQ multiplex PCR, and TCRdb's table has in-frame clones only and misses some. The repertoire consists of some 44,000 clones, none detected only once. Sequencing was performed on peripheral blood mononuclear cells. The origin of the receptors is a person between 18 and 75 years old in good health.

This clone was seen repeatedly, ten times or more. The junction departs from germline at one end; a sequencing error may be responsible. Coverage ceases 3 residues before the CDR3 finishes, and the germline J gene fills in the end. The chain couples TRBV7-7 to TRBJ2-7, with 14 bases lining up with TRBD2. The germline V gene encodes CDR1 SSHAT and CDR2 FNYEAQ (reference sequence). The CDR3 is 15 amino acids. CDR3 DNA (partial): TGTGCTAGCAGCCCGGGACTAGCGGGAGTTTCCGAG. Amino acid sequence: CASSPGLAGVSE. The entire CDR3 protein is CASSPGLAGVSEQYF.

This clone has at least ten counts. The CDR3 goes on 3 residues after the read ends, and that part is filled in from the germline J gene. V and J are TRBV6-2 or TRBV6-3 and TRBJ2-5; perhaps TRBD2 as D (6 bases). CDR3 size: 17 residues. Germline V gene data show CDR1 as MNHEY and CDR2 as SVGEGT. V was pared by 2 bases and J by 7 bases, with 23 bases between. The CDR3 region is CASSYPPSARPRGTQYF. The part of the CDR3 DNA that was read is TGTGCCAGCAGTTACCCCCCTTCAGCTCGTCCGCGGGGGACC.

This clone occurred many times. The read terminates 3 residues before the CDR3 end, so the remaining end is supplied by the germline J gene. The chain uses TRBV7-8 and TRBJ1-1, with D uncertain. Per germline, CDR1 SGHVS and CDR2 FQNEAQ. The CDR3 is 13 residues long. Partial CDR3 DNA: TGTGCCAGCAGCTTAGCGCTCGCCCAGGAA. As protein: CASSLALAQE. The full CDR3 reads CASSLALAQEAFF.

This clone has ten or more counts. The CDR3 extends 3 residues past the end of the read, so its final part is completed from the germline J gene. The chain has TRBV20-1 and TRBJ1-2; 7 bases line up with TRBD1. In germline, CDR1 is DFQATT, CDR2 SNEGSKA (reference sequence). This CDR3 contains 13 residues. The DNA read from the CDR3 is TGCAGTGCTAGTCCTTGGGACAGCCTTAGC. It specifies CSASPWDSLS. In full, the CDR3 reads CSASPWDSLSYTF.

This clone was seen at least ten times. The CDR3 is cut off 3 residues early in the read; its end comes from the germline J gene. This chain uses TRBV6-4 with TRBJ2-2, with no clear D. Germline V gene data show CDR1 as MRHNA and CDR2 as SNTAGT. The V end was cut by 0 bases, the J end by 3 bases, with 11 bases between. The CDR3 contains 16 residues. The CDR3 reads CASSDSALADTGELFF. The sequenced CDR3 bases are TGTGCCAGCAGTGACTCGGCCCTCGCGGACACCGGGGAG.

This clone was counted ten times or more. The DNA ends 3 residues before the CDR3 does, and the rest of the CDR3 is filled in from the germline J gene. The rearrangement joins TRBV5-3 to TRBJ1-4, with D possibly matching TRBD1 (6 bases). TRBV5-3 is assigned to the ORF class and has an uncertain function. The CDR3 runs 19 residues. V was shortened by 0 bases and J by 7 bases, with 25 bases between the two germline ends. The CDR3 sequence: CARSLEPCTLQGKGEKLFF. The sequenced CDR3 bases are TGTGCCAGAAGCTTGGAGCCCTGTACCTTGCAGGGGAAGGGTGAAAAA.

This clone was observed at least ten times. The read ends 3 residues early relative to the CDR3; the germline J gene fills the gap. The rearrangement links TRBV30 to TRBJ2-1; D unclear. Germline lookup yields CDR1 GTSNPN and CDR2 SVGIG (reference sequence). The CDR3 length is 15 residues. The V and J ends lost 0 bases and 0 bases respectively, with 9 bases between them. CDR3 sequence: CAWSVSLNSYNEQFF. The CDR3 bases that were read are TGTGCCTGGAGTGTTAGTTTAAACTCCTACAATGAG.

This clone has at least ten counts. The CDR3 end is not reached by the read, which stops 3 residues before it; the germline J gene fills it in. The chain combines TRBV2 with TRBJ2-7; no clear D. The germline gives CDR1 SNHLY, CDR2 FYNNEI. The V end was cut by 8 bases, the J end by 5 bases, with 13 bases between. CDR3 length equals 12 residues. CDR3 bases read: TGTGCCAGCGGTTTTAAGACTGACGAG. This sequence encodes CASGFKTDE. The CDR3 in full is CASGFKTDEQYF.

This clone was observed many times. The CDR3 end is not reached by the read, which stops 3 residues before it; the germline J gene fills it in. This chain connects TRBV5-6 to TRBJ2-1, with 10 positions matching TRBD2. The CDR3 has 15 residues. The J segment lost 7 bases and the V segment lost 8 bases, leaving 12 bases of the junction unmatched. The germline V gene has CDR1 SGHDT and CDR2 YYEEEE. CDR3 bases read: TGTGCCAGTAAGATGGGAGCGGGAGGGAGTAATGAG. This sequence encodes CASKMGAGGSNE. The full-length CDR3 reads as CASKMGAGGSNEQFF.

This clone was recorded many times. Read coverage stops 3 residues before the CDR3 terminus; the germline J gene supplies the remainder. The chain links TRBV3-1 (or the pseudogene TRBV3-2) to TRBJ2-7; D remains unclear. V was pared by 4 bases and J by 5 bases, with 18 bases between. This CDR3 is built from 15 residues. The germline CDR1 and CDR2 sequences are LGHDT and YNNKEL (reference sequence). CDR3 amino acids: CASSPSDTPPDEQYF. CDR3 DNA (partial): TGTGCCAGCAGCCCATCTGACACCCCCCCGGACGAG.

This clone was recorded at least ten times. Coverage ceases 3 residues before the CDR3 finishes, and the germline J gene fills in the end. V and J are TRBV28 and TRBJ1-4; 10 positions match TRBD1. Trimming at V came to 1 base and at J to 7 bases, leaving 18 bases not matched to a gene. The CDR3 has 20 amino acids. CDR1 is MDHEN and CDR2 is SYDVKM in the germline V gene. The CDR3 loop is CASSLFQGGTGATASEKLFF. The CDR3 DNA, read in part, is TGTGCCAGCAGTTTATTCCAAGGGGGGACAGGGGCTACAGCGAGTGAAAAA.

There are many counts of this clone. Read sequence stops 3 residues before the CDR3 end, and the germline J gene provides the missing end. The J gene is TRBJ2-1, the V gene TRBV19; 7 bases are a match to TRBD1. V lost 4 bases to trimming and J lost 7 bases; unmatched junction nucleotides: 16. The CDR3 length is 17 residues. Germline-derived CDR1 and CDR2 are LNHDA and SQIVND (reference sequence). CDR3 protein: CASSTWDGTAQGNEQFF. The CDR3 DNA, read in part, is TGTGCCAGTAGTACCTGGGACGGGACAGCCCAGGGTAATGAG.

This clone was seen at least ten times. The read terminates 3 residues before the CDR3 end, so the remaining end is supplied by the germline J gene. The J gene is TRBJ2-5, the V gene TRBV18; weak D call: TRBD2 (6 bases). The V and J ends lost 3 bases and 3 bases respectively, with 8 bases between them. Per the germline V gene, CDR1 is KGHSH and CDR2 is LQKENI. The CDR3 length is 13 residues. The DNA read from the CDR3 is TGTGCCAGCTCACCTGGCGGGAAAGAGACC. It encodes CASSPGGKET. The CDR3 reads in full as CASSPGGKETQYF.

This clone was recorded at least ten times. The DNA read from the CDR3 is TGTGCCAGCCGGAGGGGCGGGGATCAGCCC. The encoded protein is CASRRGGDQP. Given in full, the CDR3 is CASRRGGDQPQHF. The chain recombines TRBV7-9 with TRBJ1-5; tentative D call: TRBD1 (5 bases). The DNA ends 3 residues before the CDR3 does, and the rest of the CDR3 is filled in from the germline J gene. This CDR3 is built from 13 residues. The V gene's germline CDR1 is SEHNR and CDR2 FQNEAQ (reference sequence). Trimming removed 8 bases at V and 5 bases at J, with 13 bases between.

At least ten counts were recorded for this clone. Coverage ceases 3 residues before the CDR3 finishes, and the germline J gene fills in the end. The chain recombines TRBV20-1 with TRBJ1-1, with D tentatively TRBD1 (5 bases). V was shortened by 6 bases and J by 2 bases, with 10 bases between the two germline ends. The germline V gene encodes CDR1 DFQATT and CDR2 SNEGSKA (reference sequence). The CDR3 consists of 12 residues. CDR3 in amino acids: CSAGGENTEAFF. The sequenced CDR3 bases are TGCAGTGCCGGGGGGGAAAACACTGAA.

Details on this clone: The CDR3 is cut off 3 residues early in the read; its end comes from the germline J gene. The chain has TRBV2 and TRBJ2-1, with 9 nucleotides matching TRBD1. CDR3 length equals 13 residues. J lost 4 bases, V lost 6 bases, and 1 base had no gene match. Germline-derived CDR1 and CDR2 are SNHLY and FYNNEI. CDR3 region: CASRDRGYNEQFF. Incomplete CDR3 DNA: TGTGCCAGCAGGGACAGGGGATACAATGAG.

In its sample, this clone was seen many times. CDR3 in amino acids: CASSHPAGGTGELFF. The sequenced part of the CDR3 DNA is TGCGCCAGCAGCCATCCTGCCGGGGGCACCGGGGAG. The V and J genes are TRBV4-1 and TRBJ2-2, with D possibly matching TRBD2 (6 bases). The missing CDR3 end, 3 residues past where the read stops, is filled in from the germline J gene. The CDR3 totals 15 residues. In germline, CDR1 is MGHRA, CDR2 YSYEKL. With 3 bases removed from V and 4 bases from J, the gap between germline ends came to 12 bases.

Many counts were recorded for this clone. CDR3 residues: CASSYSGGAGGRDTQYF. The CDR3 bases that were read are TGTGCCAGCAGTTACTCCGGCGGGGCGGGGGGGAGAGATACG. This chain links TRBV6-2 or TRBV6-3 with TRBJ2-3; 9 bases are a match to TRBD2. Read coverage stops 3 residues before the CDR3 terminus; the germline J gene supplies the remainder. CDR1 is MNHEY and CDR2 is SVGEGT in the germline V gene. J gave up 5 bases and V 0 bases, and 9 bases lay outside the gene matches. The length of the CDR3 is 17 residues.

This clone has ten or more counts. The CDR3 end falls 3 residues outside the read, so it is completed with the germline J gene. The J gene is TRBJ2-1, the V gene TRBV20-1, with a tentative D call TRBD2 (5 bases). Germline CDR1 and CDR2: DFQATT and SNEGSKA (reference sequence). There are 14 residues in the CDR3. V was trimmed by 5 bases and J by 5 bases, leaving 16 bases between them. The CDR3 region is CSAYELVIHNEQFF. The CDR3 DNA, read in part, is TGCAGTGCTTATGAACTAGTAATCCACAATGAG.

This clone appeared many times. The CDR3 is cut off 3 residues early in the read; its end comes from the germline J gene. The V gene is TRBV20-1, the J gene TRBJ2-3; 9 nucleotides line up with TRBD2. CDR1 and CDR2 from the germline V gene are DFQATT and SNEGSKA (reference sequence). The CDR3 length is 14 residues. The J segment lost 2 bases and the V segment lost 3 bases, leaving 3 bases of the junction unmatched. The CDR3 is CSARLAGITDTQYF. CDR3 bases read: TGCAGTGCTAGGCTAGCGGGGATCACAGATACG.

In its sample, this clone was seen a few times. The read stops 3 residues short of the end of the CDR3; the missing end is completed from the germline J gene. The chain is built from TRBV7-8 and TRBJ2-3; 7 bases fit TRBD1. This CDR3 region has 15 residues. The germline V gene has CDR1 SGHVS and CDR2 FQNEAQ. The CDR3: CASSTLTGAGQPQYF. The sequenced part of the CDR3 DNA is TGTGCCAGCAGCACCCTAACAGGGGCGGGTCAGCCG.

Concerning this clone itself: A junction end diverges from the germline sequence, so it may reflect a read error. The missing CDR3 end, 3 residues past where the read stops, is filled in from the germline J gene. V and J are TRBV13 and TRBJ1-3, with D uncertain. The CDR3 sequence is 13 residues long. Germline loops: CDR1 PRHDT, CDR2 FYEKMQ (reference sequence). CDR3 region: CASSPRTGNTIYF. CDR3 bases read: TGTGCCAGCAGCCCACGGACTGGAAACACA.